A selection of T cell receptor beta chains follows, all from one sample in a study of T cell responses to AZD1222 COVID-19 vaccine. The assay was immunoSEQ multiplex PCR, and TCRdb's table has in-frame clones only and misses some. Of around 74,000 clones listed, about 91% are singletons. The sequencing used peripheral blood, collected on day 0 of MenACWY control vaccination. These receptors came from an adult in good health. Each CDR3 is given with its conserved first and last residue. D genes are given only for firm matches. Size is omitted from some rows. Given values are once, few, many or a class for expanded clones.

>TRBD2|.|TRBV6-5|TRBJ2-1
TGTGCCAGCAGTTACGGCGGGAGGTCTTTCAATGAGCAGTTCTTC
CASSYGGRSFNEQFF
>.|.|TRBV11-1|TRBJ1-2
TGTGCCAGCAGCTTAAAACAGAACTATGGCTACACCTTC
CASSLKQNYGYTF
>.|.|TRBV15|TRBJ2-3
TGTGCCACCAGCAGAGAACTTCGTGATACAGATACGCAGTATTTT
CATSRELRDTDTQYF
>.|.|TRBV19|TRBJ2-3
TGTGCCAGTAGTACCCCAGGGCCCACAAACCCAGATACGCAGTATTTT
CASSTPGPTNPDTQYF
>TRBD2|.|TRBV7-9|TRBJ2-7
TGTGCCAGCAGTACAGGACTAGCGGGACGAGCCTACGAGCAGTACTTC
CASSTGLAGRAYEQYF
>.|.|TRBV6-5|TRBJ1-3
TGTGCCAGCAGGCTGGCAGGGGCAGGAAACACCATATATTTT
CASRLAGAGNTIYF
>TRBD2|.|TRBV18|TRBJ2-7
TGTGCCAGCTCAGAGACTAGCGGGGACTACGAGCAGTACTTC
CASSETSGDYEQYF
>TRBD1|.|TRBV27|TRBJ2-7
TGTGCCAGCAGTTTATCGTGGACAGGCTACGAGCAGTACTTC
CASSLSWTGYEQYF
>TRBD2|.|TRBV30|TRBJ2-1
TGTGCCTGGACTAGCGGGGGTCGGGACAATGAGCAGTTCTTC
CAWTSGGRDNEQFF
>.|.|TRBV5-8|TRBJ2-7
TGTGCCAGCAGCTTGGGCAGGGGCACGACCTACGAGCAGTACTTC
CASSLGRGTTYEQYF
>.|once|TRBV4-3|TRBJ2-3
TGCGCCAGCAGCCAAGATACCGGGGATCGGACGCAGTATTTT
CASSQDTGDRTQYF
>.|.|TRBV7-2|TRBJ2-3
TGTGCCAGCAGCTTAGACGTTGGGCCGGGGTCGCAGTATTTT
CASSLDVGPGSQYF
>TRBD1|.|TRBV6-5|TRBJ2-3
TGTGCCAGCAGTTACTCGAGCACAGGGGGCCCAGATACGCAGTATTTT
CASSYSSTGGPDTQYF
>TRBD2|.|TRBV12-3/TRBV12-4|TRBJ2-7
TGTGCCAGCAGACTAGCGGGGGGTGTAGAGCAGTACTTC
CASRLAGGVEQYF
>TRBD2|.|TRBV5-6|TRBJ2-2
TGTGCCAGCAGCTTGGGGCACCGGACTAGCGGGTTGAACACCGGGGAGCTGTTTTTT
CASSLGHRTSGLNTGELFF
>.|once|TRBV21-1|TRBJ2-7
TGTGCCAGCAGCAAAGGGATGCGGCGGGAAGCCTACGAGCAGTACTTC
CASSKGMRREAYEQYF
>.|.|TRBV28|TRBJ2-5
TGTGCCAGCAGCCTGTTTGGTGTGGGGGTGGGGCTAACCCAGTACTTC
CASSLFGVGVGLTQYF
>.|.|TRBV3-1/TRBV3-2|TRBJ2-7
TGTGCCAGCAGCCAAGATGTCACATTATACGAGCAGTACTTC
CASSQDVTLYEQYF
>.|.|TRBV11-2|TRBJ1-2
TGTGCCAGCAGCTTAGATACCGAGTATGGCTACACCTTC
CASSLDTEYGYTF
>.|.|TRBV6-5|TRBJ1-1
TGTGCCAGCACCGGGGGTGGCACTGAAGCTTTCTTT
CASTGGGTEAFF
>.|once|TRBV6-5|TRBJ2-2
TGTGCCAGCAGTTACTCGGGGGGCACCGGGGAGCTGTTTTTT
CASSYSGGTGELFF
>.|.|TRBV28|TRBJ1-5
TGTGCCAGCAGCCGGGACGTTAATAGCAATCAGCCCCAGCATTTT
CASSRDVNSNQPQHF
>.|once|TRBV2|TRBJ1-5
TGTGCCAGCAGGGCCGGGAGAACTGGGGCCCAGCATTTT
CASRAGRTGAQHF
>.|.|TRBV6-5|TRBJ2-3
TGTGCCAGCAGTTACCAACCGGACACAGATACGCAGTATTTT
CASSYQPDTDTQYF
>.|.|TRBV10-2|TRBJ2-5
TGCGCCAGCAGGGACGGGCGAGGGACCCAGTACTTC
CASRDGRGTQYF
>.|.|TRBV11-3|TRBJ2-1
TGTGCCAGCAGCTTCGGACCCGACGGTGAGCAGTTCTTC
CASSFGPDGEQFF
>.|.|TRBV18|TRBJ2-7
TGTGCCAGCTCACCAGGGAGGGAGCAGTACTTC
CASSPGREQYF
>TRBD2|.|TRBV7-3|TRBJ2-5
TGTGCCAGCAGCTTTTCGGGGGGAGAGACCCAGTACTTC
CASSFSGGETQYF
>TRBD1|once|TRBV18|TRBJ2-5
TGTGCCAGCTCACCCCGACAGGGCGCAGAGACCCAGTACTTC
CASSPRQGAETQYF
>.|once|TRBV7-9|TRBJ1-5
TGTGCCAGCAGCTTAATGCCCGGGGTTTGGAATCAGCCCCAGCATTTT
CASSLMPGVWNQPQHF
>.|.|TRBV24-1|TRBJ2-1
TGTGCCAGTGCCGACCCAAAAAGCTCCTACAATGAGCAGTTCTTC
CASADPKSSYNEQFF
>TRBD1|.|TRBV28|TRBJ1-1
TGTGCCAGCAGTCCCGGGACAGGGTGGACTGAAGCTTTCTTT
CASSPGTGWTEAFF
>TRBD1|.|TRBV18|TRBJ1-4
TGTGCCAGCTCACCAATCCAGGGGGCAACTAATGAAAAACTGTTTTTT
CASSPIQGATNEKLFF
>TRBD2|.|TRBV7-3|TRBJ2-3
TGTGCCAGCAGCGTAAGGGGAGGGACAGATACGCAGTATTTT
CASSVRGGTDTQYF
>.|.|TRBV5-4|TRBJ1-4
TGTGCCAGCAGCTTGGGGGCACGTGAAAAACTGTTTTTT
CASSLGAREKLFF
>TRBD1|.|TRBV19|TRBJ2-5
TGTGCCAGTAGTATTCGGACAGGGTGGCAGGAGACCCAGTACTTC
CASSIRTGWQETQYF
>.|.|TRBV30|TRBJ2-1
TGTGCCTGGAGTCCCCCCCCAGGGACTCCGCGGTCCAATGAGCAGTTCTTC
CAWSPPPGTPRSNEQFF
>TRBD2|.|TRBV6-4|TRBJ2-3
TGTGCCAGCAGTGACCCGGCGACTAGCGGACCGAGCACAGATACGCAGTATTTT
CASSDPATSGPSTDTQYF
>.|.|TRBV19|TRBJ2-7
TGTGCCAGTAGTATCGGCAGGGTAGACTACGAGCAGTACTTC
CASSIGRVDYEQYF
>.|.|TRBV7-2|TRBJ2-3
TGTGCCAGCAGCTTATTTAGGAACACAGATACGCAGTATTTT
CASSLFRNTDTQYF
>.|.|TRBV7-8|TRBJ1-1
TGTGCCAGCAGCTCCCAGGGTGGGGGGAGGTACGAGAACACTGAAGCTTTCTTT
CASSSQGGGRYENTEAFF
>.|once|TRBV5-4|TRBJ1-2
TGTGCCAGCAGCTTGGGCGGGGACTCCTATGGCTACACCTTC
CASSLGGDSYGYTF
>.|.|TRBV19|TRBJ2-7
TGTGCCAGTAGTATAACCACAGGGGACTTCTCCTACGAGCAGTACTTC
CASSITTGDFSYEQYF
>.|.|TRBV9|TRBJ2-2
TGTGCCAGCAGCTCCTCCAGGGGAGCGGACACCGGGGAGCTGTTTTTT
CASSSSRGADTGELFF
>.|.|TRBV5-1|TRBJ1-6
TGCGCCAGCAGCTTACGGACAGAAAGTAGTTCACCCCTCCACTTT
CASSLRTESSSPLHF
>TRBD1|.|TRBV6-5|TRBJ1-4
TGTGCCAGCAGTCCAGACAGGGGAGGGGAAGAAAAACTGTTTTTT
CASSPDRGGEEKLFF
>.|.|TRBV7-9|TRBJ2-1
TGTGCCAGCAGCCAACCGGGAATAGGTATCAATGAGCAGTTCTTC
CASSQPGIGINEQFF
>TRBD1|.|TRBV30|TRBJ1-2
TGTGCCTGGAGCGGACAGGCCTATGGCTACACCTTC
CAWSGQAYGYTF
>.|.|TRBV18|TRBJ2-5
TGTGCCAGCTCACCACAGCCCGGGGAGTTGGAGACCCAGTACTTC
CASSPQPGELETQYF
>TRBD1|.|TRBV7-9|TRBJ1-1
TGTGCCAGCAGCCCCGGGACAGCCAACACTGAAGCTTTCTTT
CASSPGTANTEAFF
>.|once|TRBV2|TRBJ1-5
TGTGCCAGCAGTGAAAGGTATACTCAGCCCCAGCATTTT
CASSERYTQPQHF
>.|.|TRBV5-5|TRBJ2-5
TGTGCCAGCAGCCCGCCCGGGGGCGAGACCCAGTACTTC
CASSPPGGETQYF
>.|once|TRBV11-2|TRBJ2-5
TGTGCCAGCAGCCCCTACCAAGGGGCCCTAGGGGAGACCCAGTACTTC
CASSPYQGALGETQYF